The 2 T cell receptor beta chains presented below share a single source sample, sequenced in a study of memory CD4+ T cells and cytomegalovirus serostatus (dated by TCRdb to the late 2010s). The method behind the library was the immunoSEQ multiplex PCR assay. Held by TCRdb, this immuneACCESS table contains in-frame sequences only and omits some clones. Under half of the omission traces to an unresolved V gene where checked; the cause of the rest is unknown. This sample comprises fewer than 40,000 clones, 65% to 80% of them detected only once. About 5.8% of the sample is in the top ten clones. A FACSAria II was used to sort memory CD4+ T cells, defined as single viable CD3+CD4+CD8-CD45RO+ cells. Sequenced sample: memory CD4+ T cells from blood. The origin of the receptors is an adult in good health and CMV-seropositive.

The J gene is TRBJ2-4, the V gene TRBV5-1, with 8 bases lining up with TRBD2. V shed 2 bases and J 3 bases; nucleotides not matched to a gene: 4. The CDR3 contains 15 residues. CDR1 and CDR2 (germline): SGHRS, YFSETQ. Here the CDR3 reads CASSLAGVDKNIQYF. In DNA form, the CDR3 reads TGCGCCAGCAGCTTAGCGGGGGTTGACAAAAACATTCAGTACTTC.

V and J are TRBV7-2 and TRBJ2-7; TRBD1 agrees at 8 bases. This CDR3 has 14 amino acids. Germline values: CDR1 SGHTA, CDR2 FQGNSA. V was pared by 6 bases and J by 2 bases, with 6 bases of the junction left unmatched. The DNA of the CDR3 is TGTGCCAGCAGAGCTCCGGGACAGGCCTACGAGCAGTACTTC. It encodes CASRAPGQAYEQYF.